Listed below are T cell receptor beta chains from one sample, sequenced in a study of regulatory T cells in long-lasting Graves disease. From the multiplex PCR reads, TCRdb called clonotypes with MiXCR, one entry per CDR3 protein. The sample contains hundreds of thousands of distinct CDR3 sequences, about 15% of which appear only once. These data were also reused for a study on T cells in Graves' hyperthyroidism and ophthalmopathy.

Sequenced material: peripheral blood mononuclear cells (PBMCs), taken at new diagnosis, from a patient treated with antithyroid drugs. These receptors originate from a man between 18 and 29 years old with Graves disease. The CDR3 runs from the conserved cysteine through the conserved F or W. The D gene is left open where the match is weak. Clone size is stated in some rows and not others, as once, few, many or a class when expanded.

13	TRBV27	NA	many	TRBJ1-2	TGTGCCAGCAGTTTGGGTAGGGACTATGGCTACACCTTC	CASSLGRDYGYTF
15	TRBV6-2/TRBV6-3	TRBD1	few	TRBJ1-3	TGTGCCAGCAGTTACTCGACAGGGTCTGGAAACACCATATATTTT	CASSYSTGSGNTIYF
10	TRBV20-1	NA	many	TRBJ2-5	TGCAGTGCTAGTCTCGAGACCCAGTACTTC	CSASLETQYF
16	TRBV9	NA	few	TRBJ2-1	TGTGCCAGCAGCGTATCGGGGGATAACTCCTACAATGAGCAGTTCTTC	CASSVSGDNSYNEQFF
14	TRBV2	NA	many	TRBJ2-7	TGTGCCAGCAGTGGCGGACTATCCGCCTACGAGCAGTACTTC	CASSGGLSAYEQYF
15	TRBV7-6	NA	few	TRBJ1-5	TGTGCCAGCAGCTTAGGGGTAAATAGCAATCAGCCCCAGCATTTT	CASSLGVNSNQPQHF
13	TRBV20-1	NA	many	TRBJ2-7	TGCAGTGTACCCCGGGACATCCCCTACGAGCAGTACTTC	CSVPRDIPYEQYF
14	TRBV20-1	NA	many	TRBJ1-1	TGCAGTGCTAGAGTATTGTCAGGGGACACTGAAGCTTTCTTT	CSARVLSGDTEAFF
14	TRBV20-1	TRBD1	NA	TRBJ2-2	TGCAGTGCGTACAGGGGGCCTAGCACCGGGGAGCTGTTTTTT	CSAYRGPSTGELFF
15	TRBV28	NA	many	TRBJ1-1	TGTGCCAGCACCCGGAGCGGGGGGCGACGAACTGAAGCTTTCTTT	CASTRSGGRRTEAFF
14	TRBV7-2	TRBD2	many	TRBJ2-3	TGTGCCAGCAGCTTTAGCGGGAGTGCAGATACGCAGTATTTT	CASSFSGSADTQYF
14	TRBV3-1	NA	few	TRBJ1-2	TGTGCCAGCAGCCAACTAGACAGGTTGTCTGGCTACACCTTC	CASSQLDRLSGYTF
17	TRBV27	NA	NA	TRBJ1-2	TGTGCCAGCAGTATCCGAACAGGGCTAATCCCTAACTATGGCTACACCTTC	CASSIRTGLIPNYGYTF
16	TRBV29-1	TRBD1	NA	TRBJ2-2	TGCAGCGTCCCCAGCGCCCGACAGGGAGCCACCGGGGAGCTGTTTTTT	CSVPSARQGATGELFF
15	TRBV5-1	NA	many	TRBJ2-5	TGCGCCAGCAGCTTAGGCCCCCGTCAACAAGAGACCCAGTACTTC	CASSLGPRQQETQYF
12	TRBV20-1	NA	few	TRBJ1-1	TGCAGTGCCCGGGACTGGAACACTGAAGCTTTCTTT	CSARDWNTEAFF
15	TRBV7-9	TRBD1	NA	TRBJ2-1	TGTGCCAGCAGCTATAACAGGGGGCTCATCGATGAGCAGTTCTTC	CASSYNRGLIDEQFF
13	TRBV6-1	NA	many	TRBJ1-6	TGTGCCAGCTCCCAGGGGTTTGGGTCACCCCTCCACTTT	CASSQGFGSPLHF
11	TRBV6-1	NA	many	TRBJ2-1	TGTGCCAGCAGTAAGTACAATGAGCAGTTCTTC	CASSKYNEQFF
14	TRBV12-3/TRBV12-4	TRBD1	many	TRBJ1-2	TGTGCCAGCAATCCAGGGACAGGGCACTATGGCTACACCTTC	CASNPGTGHYGYTF
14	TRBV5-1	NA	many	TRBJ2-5	TGCGCCAGCAGCCCATGGACCGGACAAGAGACCCAGTACTTC	CASSPWTGQETQYF
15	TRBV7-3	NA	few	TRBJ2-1	TGTGCTAGCAGCTTAGTGGTTTCCTTTTACAATGAGCAGTTCTTC	CASSLVVSFYNEQFF
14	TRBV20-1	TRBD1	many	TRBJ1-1	TGCAGTGCTCTCTTCTTGACAGGGTACACTGAAGCTTTCTTT	CSALFLTGYTEAFF
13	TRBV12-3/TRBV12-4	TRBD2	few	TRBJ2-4	TGTGCCAGCAGTTTAGGCGGGAGGGACATTCAGTACTTC	CASSLGGRDIQYF
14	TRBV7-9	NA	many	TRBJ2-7	TGTGCCAGCACCCAAGGGGGGGTCTCCTACGAGCAGTACTTC	CASTQGGVSYEQYF
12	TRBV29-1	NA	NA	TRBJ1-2	TGCAGCGTTGGACAGCGGGGCTATGGCTACACCTTC	CSVGQRGYGYTF
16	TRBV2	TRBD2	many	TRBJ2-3	TGTGCCAGCAGTGAGGGAATAGCGGGGTACGAAGATACGCAGTATTTT	CASSEGIAGYEDTQYF
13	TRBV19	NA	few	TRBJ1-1	TGTGCCAGTAGCCGACGTAGGGGCGCTGAAGCTTTCTTT	CASSRRRGAEAFF
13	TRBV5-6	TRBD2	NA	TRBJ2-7	TGTGCCAGCAGTCCCCGGGGGGACCGCGAGCAGTACTTC	CASSPRGDREQYF
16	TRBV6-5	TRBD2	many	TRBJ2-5	TGTGCCAGCAGTTACTCGACTAGCGGGAGTCTGGAGACCCAGTACTTC	CASSYSTSGSLETQYF
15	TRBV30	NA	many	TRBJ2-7	TGTGCCTGGAGCACAGGGAGGTGGGAACCCCACGAGCAGTACTTC	CAWSTGRWEPHEQYF
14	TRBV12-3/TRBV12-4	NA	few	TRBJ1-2	TGTGCCAGCAGTCCGTACTTAGGCGACTATGGCTACACCTTC	CASSPYLGDYGYTF
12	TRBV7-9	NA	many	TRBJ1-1	TGTGCCAGCAGCCCCGGCGGGGGGCAAGCTTTCTTT	CASSPGGGQAFF
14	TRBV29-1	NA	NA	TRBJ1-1	TGCAGCGTGGATGCGGGACAATGGAACACTGAAGCTTTCTTT	CSVDAGQWNTEAFF
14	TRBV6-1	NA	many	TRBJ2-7	TGTGCCAGCGACGGACCAGTAAGCTCCTACGAGCAGTACTTC	CASDGPVSSYEQYF
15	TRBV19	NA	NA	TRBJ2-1	TGTGCCAGTACCCCTAGCTGGAGCTCCTACAATGAGCAGTTCTTC	CASTPSWSSYNEQFF
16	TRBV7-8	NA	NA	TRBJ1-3	TGTGCCAGCAGCTCCCAAGGAGTCCCCTCAGGGAACACCATATATTTT	CASSSQGVPSGNTIYF
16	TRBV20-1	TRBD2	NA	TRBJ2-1	TGCAGTGCTAGATGGGCGGGAGGGGGCTCCTACAATGAGCAGTTCTTC	CSARWAGGGSYNEQFF
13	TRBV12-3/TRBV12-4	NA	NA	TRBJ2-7	TGTGCCAGCTCCACGGCGCCCCACCTCGAGCAGTACTTC	CASSTAPHLEQYF
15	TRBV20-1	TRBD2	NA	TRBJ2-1	TGCAGTGCCGAAGCTAGCGGGAGGGCCGACAATGAGCAGTTCTTC	CSAEASGRADNEQFF
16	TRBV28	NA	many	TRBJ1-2	TGTGCCAGCAGTTTAGGCTCTACAGAGTTCAACTATGGCTACACCTTC	CASSLGSTEFNYGYTF
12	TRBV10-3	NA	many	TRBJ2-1	TGTGCCATCAGTGCAAACCCGGGGGAGCAGTTCTTC	CAISANPGEQFF
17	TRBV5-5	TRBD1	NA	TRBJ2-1	TGTGCCAGCAGCTCGGAGGTGGGGACAGGGTCCTACAATGAGCAGTTCTTC	CASSSEVGTGSYNEQFF
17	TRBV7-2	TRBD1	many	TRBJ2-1	TGTGCCAGCAGCTTTAATTTGGGCAGGGGGCGCAGGAATGAGCAGTTCTTC	CASSFNLGRGRRNEQFF
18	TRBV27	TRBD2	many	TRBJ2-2	TGTGCCAGCAGTTTGGCGGGCGGGAGAGGTTCCCACACCGGGGAGCTGTTTTTT	CASSLAGGRGSHTGELFF
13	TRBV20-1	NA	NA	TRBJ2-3	TGCAGTCTCCAAGATACTAGCACAGATACGCAGTATTTT	CSLQDTSTDTQYF